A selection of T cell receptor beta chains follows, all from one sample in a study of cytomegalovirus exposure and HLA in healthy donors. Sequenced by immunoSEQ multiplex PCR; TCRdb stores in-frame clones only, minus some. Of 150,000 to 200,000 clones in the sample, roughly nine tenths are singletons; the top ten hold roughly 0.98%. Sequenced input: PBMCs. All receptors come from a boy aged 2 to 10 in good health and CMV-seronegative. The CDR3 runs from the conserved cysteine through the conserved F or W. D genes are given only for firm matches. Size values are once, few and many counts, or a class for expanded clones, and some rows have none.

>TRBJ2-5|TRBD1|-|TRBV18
TGTGCCAGCTCACCAACGCGAACAGGGGGGCAAGAGACCCAGTACTTC
CASSPTRTGGQETQYF
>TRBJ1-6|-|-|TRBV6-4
TGTGCCAGCAGTGCACAGGTATCCTATAATTCACCCCTCCACTTT
CASSAQVSYNSPLHF
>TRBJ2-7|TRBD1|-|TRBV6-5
TGTGCCAGCATCAGTCGACAGGGGCTGGGACACGAGCAGTACTTC
CASISRQGLGHEQYF
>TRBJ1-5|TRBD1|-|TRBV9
TGTGCCAGCAGCGTAGGGCAGGGGGATGATCAGCCCCAGCATTTT
CASSVGQGDDQPQHF
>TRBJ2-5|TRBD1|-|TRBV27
TGTGCCAGCAGGGGGTTGGGACAGGGGCAGACCCAGTACTTC
CASRGLGQGQTQYF
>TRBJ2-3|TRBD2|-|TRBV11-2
TGTGCCAGCAGCGGACTAGCGGGGGGCACAGATACGCAGTATTTT
CASSGLAGGTDTQYF
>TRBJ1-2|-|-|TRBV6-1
TGTGCCACCTACAACCCCGGACGGACTTATGGCTACACCTTC
CATYNPGRTYGYTF
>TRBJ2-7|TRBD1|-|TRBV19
TGTGCCAGTAGTATTGGTCCAGGGGGTACGTACGAGCAGTACTTC
CASSIGPGGTYEQYF
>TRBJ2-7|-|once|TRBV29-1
TGCAGCTCCCCCCCCGTAGCGAGGAACATTTACGAGCAGTACTTC
CSSPPVARNIYEQYF
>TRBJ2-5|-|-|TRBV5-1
TGCGCCAGCAGCTTCCCCGGGCAAGAGACCCAGTACTTC
CASSFPGQETQYF
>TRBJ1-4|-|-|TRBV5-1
TGCGCCAGCAGCTTGGTGAGGGACACACCTAATGAAAAACTGTTTTTT
CASSLVRDTPNEKLFF
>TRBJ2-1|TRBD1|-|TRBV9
TGTGCCAGCAGCGGGCCCGGGACAGACAATGAGCAGTTCTTC
CASSGPGTDNEQFF
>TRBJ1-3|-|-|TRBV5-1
TGCGCCAGCAGCTTGGACGGCCTCCCGGGAGGAAACACCATATATTTT
CASSLDGLPGGNTIYF
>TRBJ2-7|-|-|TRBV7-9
TGTGCCAGCAGCTTAGGACAAGGTGGGGCGCCTCACGAGCAGTACTTC
CASSLGQGGAPHEQYF
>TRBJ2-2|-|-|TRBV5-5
TGTGCCAGCAGCCCTGAACTCCTGGGGGAGCTGTTTTTT
CASSPELLGELFF
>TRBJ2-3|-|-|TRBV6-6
TGTGCCAGCAGTTACTCGGCCGCGACTAGCACAGATACGCAGTATTTT
CASSYSAATSTDTQYF
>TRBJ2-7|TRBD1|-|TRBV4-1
TGCGCCAGCAGCCAATGGCAGGGGGCCCCCGACGAGCAGTACTTC
CASSQWQGAPDEQYF
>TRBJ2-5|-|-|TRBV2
TGTGCCAGCAGTGGACTTAGCCCAGAGACCCAGTACTTC
CASSGLSPETQYF
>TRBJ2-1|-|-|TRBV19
TGTGCCAGTAGTATAACTAGTAACTCCTACAATGAGCAGTTCTTC
CASSITSNSYNEQFF
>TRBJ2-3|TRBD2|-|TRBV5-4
TGTGCCAGCAGCTTGGGGGGGGGACGGGGAAGCACAGATACGCAGTATTTT
CASSLGGGRGSTDTQYF
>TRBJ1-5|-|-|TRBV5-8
TGTGCCAGCAGCTTGGAAGGGGTTGGCAATCAGCCCCAGCATTTT
CASSLEGVGNQPQHF
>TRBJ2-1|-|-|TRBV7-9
TGTGCCAGCAGCTTAGCGGGGGGGCGGATGGGCTCCTACAATGAGCAGTTCTTC
CASSLAGGRMGSYNEQFF
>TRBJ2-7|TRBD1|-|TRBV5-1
TGCGCCAGCAGTCGCGGCGGGACAGGTGACTCCTACGAGCAGTACTTC
CASSRGGTGDSYEQYF
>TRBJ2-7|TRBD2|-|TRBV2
TGTGCCAGCAGAGCCGATCTAGCGGGAGGACACTACGAGCAGTACTTC
CASRADLAGGHYEQYF
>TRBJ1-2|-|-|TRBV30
TGTGCCGCCGTGTCAGGATCCTATGGCTACACCTTC
CAAVSGSYGYTF
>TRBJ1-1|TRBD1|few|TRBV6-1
TGTGCCAGCAGTGAACCAGGACAGGGTAACACTGAAGCTTTCTTT
CASSEPGQGNTEAFF
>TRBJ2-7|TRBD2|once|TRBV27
TGTGCCAGCAGTTGGGGGGGAGGGCTCTACGAGCAGTACTTC
CASSWGGGLYEQYF
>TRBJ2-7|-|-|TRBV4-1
TGCGCCAGCAGCGCGACTACCGAGTTTTACGAGCAGTACTTC
CASSATTEFYEQYF
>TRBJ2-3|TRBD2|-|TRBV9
TGTGCCAGCAGCCATCCGGGACTAGCGGTGGGAGATACGCAGTATTTT
CASSHPGLAVGDTQYF
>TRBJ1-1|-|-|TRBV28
TGTGCCAGCAGCAAGTTCTTTGGGCCGGACTCGAACACTGAAGCTTTCTTT
CASSKFFGPDSNTEAFF
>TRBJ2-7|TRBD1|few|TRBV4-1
TGCGCCAGCAGCCTCACGGGGGACAGGGGCGACGAGCAGTACTTC
CASSLTGDRGDEQYF
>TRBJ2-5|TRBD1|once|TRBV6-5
TGTGCCAGCACCCACGGGACAGGGTGGGGAGAGACCCAGTACTTC
CASTHGTGWGETQYF
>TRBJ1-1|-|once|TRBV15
TGTGCCACCAGCAGAGGGACATCTCAAGCTTTCTTT
CATSRGTSQAFF
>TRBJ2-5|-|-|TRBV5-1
TGCGCCAGCAGCTTGGTTGCGACAGCGTTCCAAGAGACCCAGTACTTC
CASSLVATAFQETQYF
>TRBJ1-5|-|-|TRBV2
TGTGCCAGCAGTGTTCAGGGGCATCAGCCCCAGCATTTT
CASSVQGHQPQHF
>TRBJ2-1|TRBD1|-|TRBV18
TGTGCCAGCTCACTAGCGACAGGGGAGCAGTTCTTC
CASSLATGEQFF
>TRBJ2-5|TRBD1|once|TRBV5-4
TGTGCCAGCAGCCCGACAGGGGAGGAGACCCAGTACTTC
CASSPTGEETQYF
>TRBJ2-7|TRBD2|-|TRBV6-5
TGTGCCAGCAGTTCCGGTAATGTAGCGGGCTTCTACGAGCAGTACTTC
CASSSGNVAGFYEQYF
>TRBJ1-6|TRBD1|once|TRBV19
TGTGCCAGTTCATCACCCACTCCGGGACAGGGGGTATCTCGGCATAATTCACCCCTCCACTTT
CASSSPTPGQGVSRHNSPLHF
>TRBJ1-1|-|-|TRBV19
TGTGCCAGTAAGCCGTCTGATCGTGCGGACAGAAACACTGAAGCTTTCTTT
CASKPSDRADRNTEAFF
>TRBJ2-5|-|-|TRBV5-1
TGCGCCAGCAGCTCACCGGGACTGGACCCCCAAGAGACCCAGTACTTC
CASSSPGLDPQETQYF
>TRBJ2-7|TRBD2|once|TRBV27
TGTGCCAGCAGCCCTAGCGGGGGTCCCTACGAGCAGTACTTC
CASSPSGGPYEQYF
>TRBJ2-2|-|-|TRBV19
TGTGCCAGCCGCCCAACAGGGTCCGACACCGGGGAGCTGTTTTTT
CASRPTGSDTGELFF
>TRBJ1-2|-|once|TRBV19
TGTGCCAGTAGTTCCACAGACTATGGCTACACCTTC
CASSSTDYGYTF
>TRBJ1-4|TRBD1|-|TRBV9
TGTGCCAGCAGCGTACAGGGGGCTAATGAAAAGCTGTTTTTT
CASSVQGANEKLFF
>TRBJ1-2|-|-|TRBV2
TGTGCCAGCAGGCTACCCGGGACCGGGGGATATGGCTACACCTTC
CASRLPGTGGYGYTF
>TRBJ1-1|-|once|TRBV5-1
TGCGCCAGCAGCCGAGTCGGACAAGACACTGAAGCTTTCTTT
CASSRVGQDTEAFF
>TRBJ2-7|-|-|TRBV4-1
TGCGCCAGCAGCTTCATAGCTGGGTTTGGATACGAGCAGTACTTC
CASSFIAGFGYEQYF
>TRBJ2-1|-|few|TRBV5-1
TGCGCCAGCAGCTTGTGGGCAGGGGAATGGAATGAGCAGTTCTTC
CASSLWAGEWNEQFF
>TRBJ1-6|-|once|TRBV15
TGTGCCACCAGCCCGGGGGGGCGTGGCTCACCCCTCCACTTT
CATSPGGRGSPLHF
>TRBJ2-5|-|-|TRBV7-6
TGTGCCAGCAGCTTAGCGGTGCACAGTCCCAGATTCCAAGAGACCCAGTACTTC
CASSLAVHSPRFQETQYF
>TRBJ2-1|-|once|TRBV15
TGCGCCACCAGCAGAGACACGGGTGAGCAGTTCTTC
CATSRDTGEQFF
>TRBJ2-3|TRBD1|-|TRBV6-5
TGTGCCAGCAGCCCAAAACAGGGGTCAGATACGCAGTATTTT
CASSPKQGSDTQYF
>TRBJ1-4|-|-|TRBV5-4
TGTGCCAGCAGCTCGGAGGCAGCAACTAATGAAAAACTGTTTTTT
CASSSEAATNEKLFF
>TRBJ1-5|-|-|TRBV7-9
TGTGCCAGCAGCCGGACAGTAGAACAGCCCCAGCATTTT
CASSRTVEQPQHF
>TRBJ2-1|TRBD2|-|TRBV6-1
TGTGCCAGCAACAGAGGGGATGGACTAGCGTATGAGCAGTTCTTC
CASNRGDGLAYEQFF
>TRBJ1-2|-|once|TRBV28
TGTGCCGCAGACACGAGACACAAAAACTATGGCTACACCTTC
CAADTRHKNYGYTF
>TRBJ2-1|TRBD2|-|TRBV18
TGTGCCAGCTCACCAAATGCCAGGGAGGGTTACAATGAGCAGTTCTTC
CASSPNAREGYNEQFF
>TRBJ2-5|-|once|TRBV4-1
TGCGCCAGCAGCCAAGATTCGGGTCAGGAGACCCAGTACTTC
CASSQDSGQETQYF